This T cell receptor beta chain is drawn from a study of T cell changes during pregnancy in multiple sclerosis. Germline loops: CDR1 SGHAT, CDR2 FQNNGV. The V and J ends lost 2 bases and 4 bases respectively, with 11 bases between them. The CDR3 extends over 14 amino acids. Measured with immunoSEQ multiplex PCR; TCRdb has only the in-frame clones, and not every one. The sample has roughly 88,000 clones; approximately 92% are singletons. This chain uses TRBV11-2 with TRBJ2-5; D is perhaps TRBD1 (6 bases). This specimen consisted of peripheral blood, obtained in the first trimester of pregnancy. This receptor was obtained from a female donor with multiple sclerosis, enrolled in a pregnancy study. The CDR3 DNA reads TGTGCCAGCAGCTTATCAGGGGAGCGAGAGACCCAGTACTTC. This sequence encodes CASSLSGERETQYF.